These 18 T cell receptor beta chains were sequenced from one sample in a study of T cells in Graves' hyperthyroidism and ophthalmopathy (dated by TCRdb to the late 2010s). The library came from multiplex PCR. The instrument was an Illumina HiSeq 2000. TCR beta CDR3 regions were amplified from RNA transcripts. The TCR CDR3 was subjected to a first round of RT-PCR using the HTBI primer set and the Qiagen OneStep RT-PCR kit. The raw public data were reprocessed by TCRdb itself: fastp quality trimming at Q25, MiXCR clonotype calling, in-frame beta chains only. CDR3 protein duplicates are merged, each entry listing the most common genes and DNA. Here the sample has 600,000 to 650,000 distinct CDR3 sequences; roughly 17% occur a single time. The ten largest clones represent 3% to 4% of the sample. Source material: blood. These receptors were collected from a young woman with Graves' hyperthyroidism.

This clonotype was recorded at least ten times. J is TRBJ1-4 and V is TRBV27; D is undetermined. CDR1 and CDR2 (germline): MNHEY, SMNVEV (reference sequence). Trimming removed 5 bases at V and 7 bases at J, with 14 bases between. The CDR3 runs to 14 residues. This chain's CDR3 is CASSTRRYLEKLFF. The CDR3 DNA follows: TGTGCCAGCAGTACGAGACGGTACCTTGAAAAACTGTTTTTT. Full variable domain (outside the CDR3, taken from reference TRBV27 and TRBJ1-4): EAQVTQNPRYLITVTGKKLTVTCSQNMNHEYMSWYRQDPGLGLRQIYYSMNVEVTDKGDVPEGYKVSRKEKRNFPLILESPSPNQTSLYFCASSTRRYLEKLFFGSGTQLSVL.

This clonotype was recorded at least ten times. The chain uses TRBV2 and TRBJ2-5; D unclear. V lost 2 bases and J 0 bases, leaving 7 bases between the germline ends. The CDR3 covers 14 residues. CDR1 and CDR2 from the germline V gene are SNHLY and FYNNEI. The CDR3 sequence is CASSEQPYQETQYF. CDR3 coding DNA: TGTGCCAGCAGTGAACAGCCGTACCAAGAGACCCAGTACTTC.

This chain links TRBV6-5 with TRBJ1-5, with D maybe TRBD1 (5 bases). CDR1 is MNHEY and CDR2 is SVGAGI in the germline V gene. V gave up 2 bases and J gave up 5 bases, with 7 bases separating them. The CDR3 is made up of 13 amino acids. The CDR3 here is CASSYRDDQPQHF. CDR3 nucleotide sequence: TGTGCCAGCAGTTACAGGGACGATCAGCCCCAGCATTTT.

Ten or more counts support this clonotype. The V and J genes are TRBV6-6 and TRBJ2-1, with D uncertain. The CDR3 sequence is 13 residues long. The ends were cut back, 3 bases at V and 7 bases at J, with 10 bases in the middle. The germline gives CDR1 MNHNY, CDR2 SVGAGI (reference sequence). CDR3 loop: CASSYLLGNEQFF. The CDR3 nucleotides are TGTGCCAGCAGTTATTTGCTAGGAAATGAGCAGTTCTTC.

This sequence joins TRBV7-8 and TRBJ1-5, with D maybe TRBD1 (5 bases). Germline lookup yields CDR1 SGHVS and CDR2 FQNEAQ. The ends were cut back, 5 bases at V and 15 bases at J, with 20 bases in the middle. This CDR3 is built from 13 residues. The CDR3 loop is CASSGHSGPPRHF. CDR3 DNA sequence: TGTGCCAGCAGCGGACACTCGGGACCTCCGAGGCATTTT.

This clonotype was picked up a small number of times. The chain employs TRBV2 and TRBJ2-2; 12 bases line up with TRBD1. The germline gives CDR1 SNHLY, CDR2 FYNNEI. V was clipped by 6 bases and J by 2 bases; unmatched bases: 7. The length of the CDR3 is 17 residues. In nucleotides, the CDR3 is TGTGCCAGCAGACCCGGGACAGGGGGCTTCAACACCGGGGAGCTGTTTTTT. Translating gives CASRPGTGGFNTGELFF. Full variable domain (outside the CDR3, taken from reference TRBV2 and TRBJ2-2): EPEVTQTPSHQVTQMGQEVILRCVPISNHLYFYWYRQILGQKVEFLVSFYNNEISEKSEIFDDQFSVERPDGSNFTLKIRSTKLEDSAMYFCASRPGTGGFNTGELFFGEGSRLTVL.

This clonotype has a handful of counts. J is TRBJ2-3 and V is TRBV25-1; D not certain. The germline V and J ends were trimmed by 3 bases and 3 bases, with 13 bases remaining between them. The CDR3 consists of 15 residues. Per germline, CDR1 MGHDK and CDR2 SYGVNS. CDR3 sequence reads: CASSDPDERTDTQYF. Written as DNA, the CDR3 is TGTGCCAGCAGTGACCCTGACGAAAGGACAGATACGCAGTATTTT.

This clonotype appeared many times. The chain uses TRBV20-1 and TRBJ2-1; 10 bases are a match to TRBD2. The CDR3 totals 15 residues. The germline CDR1 and CDR2 sequences are DFQATT and SNEGSKA (reference sequence). Trimming cost V 6 bases and J 7 bases; bases outside gene matches: 12. The CDR3: CSALQGASGRNEQFF. CDR3 nucleotide sequence: TGCAGTGCCTTGCAGGGGGCTAGCGGGAGAAATGAGCAGTTCTTC.

This chain connects TRBV3-1 to TRBJ2-1; 7 positions agree with TRBD2. The CDR3 has 14 amino acids. Trimming removed 5 bases from V and 4 bases from J; junction bases left unmatched: 5. Germline assignment: CDR1 LGHDT and CDR2 YNNKEL (reference sequence). The chain's CDR3 is CASSGAGRYNEQFF. The CDR3 coding sequence is TGTGCCAGCAGCGGAGCGGGGAGATACAATGAGCAGTTCTTC.

The table lists this clonotype with many counts. The chain has TRBV20-1 and TRBJ2-5, with a weak D call TRBD2 (5 bases). The CDR3 length is 12 residues. Trimming left V 3 bases short and J 2 bases short, with 7 bases between. Germline lookup yields CDR1 DFQATT and CDR2 SNEGSKA (reference sequence). This CDR3 is CSASGIQETQYF. The CDR3 coding sequence is TGCAGTGCTAGCGGGATACAAGAGACCCAGTACTTC.

The chain has TRBV28 and TRBJ2-5, with 8 bases identical to TRBD2. Trimming took 5 bases from V and 7 from J; bases not matched to a gene: 12. Looked up from germline, CDR1 is MDHEN and CDR2 is SYDVKM. This CDR3 contains 15 residues. The CDR3 DNA is TGTGCCAGCAGTCCACTTAAAGCGGGAGAGGGGACCCAGTACTTC. Translated: CASSPLKAGEGTQYF.

V gene TRBV6-1 combines with J gene TRBJ2-7; D not certain. The CDR3 length is 16 residues. Trimming took 3 bases from V and 2 from J, leaving 17 bases between them. The germline V gene encodes CDR1 MNHNS and CDR2 SASEGT. CDR3 nucleotide sequence: TGTGCCAGCAGTGAGGATGGCGATCCGGCAGCCTACGAGCAGTACTTC. Residues: CASSEDGDPAAYEQYF.

This clonotype was counted only a few times. Sequence at one end of the junction differs from germline and may be a read error. The rearrangement joins TRBV5-1 to TRBJ2-7; perhaps TRBD2 as D (5 bases). This CDR3 region has 11 residues. Germline CDR1 SGHRS, CDR2 YFSETQ. The CDR3 is CASSIDYERYF. DNA of the CDR3: TGCGCCAGCAGCATCGACTACGAGCGGTACTTC.

This rearrangement joins TRBV19 to TRBJ2-7; D is perhaps TRBD2 (6 bases). This CDR3 contains 15 residues. Germline-derived CDR1 and CDR2 are LNHDA and SQIVND (reference sequence). V was cut by 3 bases and J by 4 bases, with 16 bases left in between. CDR3 sequence (DNA): TGTGCCAGTAGTATGGGCGGTAACGGACTATACGAGCAGTACTTC. Translating gives CASSMGGNGLYEQYF.

This clonotype was observed a handful of times. The V call is TRBV6-2 or TRBV6-3, the J call TRBJ2-5, with D uncertain. The germline gives CDR1 MNHEY, CDR2 SVGEGT. CDR3 length equals 13 residues. V lost 0 bases and J 5 bases, leaving 7 bases between the germline ends. The CDR3 loop reads CASSYSGMETQYF. The CDR3 nucleotides are TGTGCCAGCAGTTACTCGGGAATGGAGACCCAGTACTTC.

This chain links TRBV12-3 or TRBV12-4 with TRBJ1-1; D not certain. This CDR3 is built from 14 residues. The germline V and J ends were trimmed by 5 bases and 4 bases, with 14 bases remaining between them. The CDR3 nucleotides read TGTGCCAGCAGTCCCCAGTCTTCGGGCACTGAAGCTTTCTTT. As protein: CASSPQSSGTEAFF.

A single count supports this clonotype. The rearrangement links TRBV9 to TRBJ2-1; 16 bases are a match to TRBD2. The J segment lost 1 base and the V segment lost 0 bases, leaving 4 bases of the junction unmatched. The germline gives CDR1 SGDLS, CDR2 YYNGEE. The CDR3 is 19 residues long. The CDR3 is CASSVGGLAGGVSYNEQFF. In DNA form, the CDR3 reads TGTGCCAGCAGCGTAGGGGGACTAGCGGGAGGGGTTTCCTACAATGAGCAGTTCTTC.

This clonotype was found a few times. The chain employs TRBV6-1 and TRBJ1-1; D ambiguous. The ends were cut back, 10 bases at V and 0 bases at J, with 9 bases in the middle. CDR3 length equals 12 residues. Germline-derived CDR1 and CDR2 are MNHNS and SASEGT. DNA for the CDR3: TGTGCCAACGGACGGATGAACACTGAAGCTTTCTTT. This codes for CANGRMNTEAFF.